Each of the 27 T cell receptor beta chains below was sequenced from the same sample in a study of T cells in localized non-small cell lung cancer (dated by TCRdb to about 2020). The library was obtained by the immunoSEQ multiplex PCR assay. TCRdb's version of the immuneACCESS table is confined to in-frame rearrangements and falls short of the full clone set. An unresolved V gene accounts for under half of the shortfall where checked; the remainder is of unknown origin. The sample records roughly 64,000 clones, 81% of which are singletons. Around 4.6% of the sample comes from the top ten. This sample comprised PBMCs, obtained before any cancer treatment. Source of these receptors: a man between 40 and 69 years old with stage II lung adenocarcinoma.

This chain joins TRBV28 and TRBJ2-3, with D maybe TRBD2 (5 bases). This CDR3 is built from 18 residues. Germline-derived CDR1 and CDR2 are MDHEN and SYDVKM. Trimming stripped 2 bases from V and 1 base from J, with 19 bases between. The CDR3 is CASSLLTSREFGTDTQYF. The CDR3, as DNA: TGTGCCAGCAGTTTACTTACTTCGAGGGAGTTCGGCACAGATACGCAGTATTTT.

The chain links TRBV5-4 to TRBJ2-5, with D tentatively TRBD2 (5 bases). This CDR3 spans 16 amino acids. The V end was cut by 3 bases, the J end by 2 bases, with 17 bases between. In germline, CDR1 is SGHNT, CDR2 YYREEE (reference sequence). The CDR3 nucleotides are TGTGCCAGCAGCTCCTCCCGCGGAAGCGGACAAGAGACCCAGTACTTC. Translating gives CASSSSRGSGQETQYF. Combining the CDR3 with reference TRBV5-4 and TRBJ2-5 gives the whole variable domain ETGVTQSPTHLIKTRGQQVTLRCSSQSGHNTVSWYQQALGQGPQFIFQYYREEENGRGNFPPRFSGLQFPNYSSELNVNALELDDSALYLCASSSSRGSGQETQYFGPGTRLLVL.

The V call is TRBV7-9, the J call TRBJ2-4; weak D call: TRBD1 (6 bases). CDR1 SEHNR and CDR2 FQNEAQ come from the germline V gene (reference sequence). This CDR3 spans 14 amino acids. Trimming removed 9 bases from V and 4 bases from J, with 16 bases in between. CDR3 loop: CASNRAETKNIQYF. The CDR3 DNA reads TGTGCCAGTAACAGGGCCGAGACTAAAAACATTCAGTACTTC.

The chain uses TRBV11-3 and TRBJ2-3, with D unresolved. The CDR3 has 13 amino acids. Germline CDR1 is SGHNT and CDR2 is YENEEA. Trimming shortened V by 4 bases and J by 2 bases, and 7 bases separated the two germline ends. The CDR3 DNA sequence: TGTGCCAGCAGCTACGTACACACAGATACGCAGTATTTT. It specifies CASSYVHTDTQYF.

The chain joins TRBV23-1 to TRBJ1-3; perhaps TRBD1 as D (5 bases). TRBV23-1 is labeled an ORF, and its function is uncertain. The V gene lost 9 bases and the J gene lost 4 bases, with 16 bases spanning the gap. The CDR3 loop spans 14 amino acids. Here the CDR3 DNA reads TGCGCCAGTCCGAACGACAGCTGCGGAAACACCATATATTTT. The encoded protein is CASPNDSCGNTIYF.

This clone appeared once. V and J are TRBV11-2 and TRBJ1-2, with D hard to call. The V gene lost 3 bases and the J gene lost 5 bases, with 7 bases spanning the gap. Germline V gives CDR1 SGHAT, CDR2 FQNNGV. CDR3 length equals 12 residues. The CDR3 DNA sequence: TGTGCCAGCAGCTTCGGGATTTATGGCTACACCTTC. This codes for CASSFGIYGYTF.

The CDR3, as DNA: TGCAGCGTTGAACCAACCATACCCGATACGCAGTATTTT. Translation: CSVEPTIPDTQYF. The chain employs TRBV29-1 and TRBJ2-3; D unresolved. Germline CDR1 reads SQVTM; CDR2 reads ANQGSEA. The V end was cut by 2 bases, the J end by 6 bases, with 12 bases between. This CDR3 spans 13 amino acids.

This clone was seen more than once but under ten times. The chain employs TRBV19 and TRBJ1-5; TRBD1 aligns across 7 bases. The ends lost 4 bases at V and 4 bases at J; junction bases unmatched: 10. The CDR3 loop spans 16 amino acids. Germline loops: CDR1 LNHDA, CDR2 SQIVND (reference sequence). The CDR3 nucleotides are TGTGCCAGTAGTACGACAGGGTCCCCACAAAATCAGCCCCAGCATTTT. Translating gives CASSTTGSPQNQPQHF.

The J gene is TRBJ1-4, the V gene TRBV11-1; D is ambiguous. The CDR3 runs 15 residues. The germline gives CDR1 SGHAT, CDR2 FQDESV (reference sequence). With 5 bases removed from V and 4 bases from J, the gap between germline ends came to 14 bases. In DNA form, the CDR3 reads TGTGCCAGCAGCCCGAGGGAAGGAAGTAATGAAAAACTGTTTTTT. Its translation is CASSPREGSNEKLFF. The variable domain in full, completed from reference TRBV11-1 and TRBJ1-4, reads EAEVAQSPRYKITEKSQAVAFWCDPISGHATLYWYRQILGQGPELLVQFQDESVVDDSQLPKDRFSAERLKGVDSTLKIQPAELGDSAMYLCASSPREGSNEKLFFGSGTQLSVL.

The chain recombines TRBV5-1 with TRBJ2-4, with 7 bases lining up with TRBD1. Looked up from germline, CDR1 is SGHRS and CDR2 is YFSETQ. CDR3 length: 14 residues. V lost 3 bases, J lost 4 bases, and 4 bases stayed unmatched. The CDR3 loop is CASSSDRTKNIQYF. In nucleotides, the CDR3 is TGCGCCAGCAGCTCGGACAGGACTAAAAACATTCAGTACTTC. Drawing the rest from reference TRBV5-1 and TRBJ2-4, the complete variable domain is KAGVTQTPRYLIKTRGQQVTLSCSPISGHRSVSWYQQTPGQGLQFLFEYFSETQRNKGNFPGRFSGRQFSNSRSEMNVSTLELGDSALYLCASSSDRTKNIQYFGAGTRLSVL.

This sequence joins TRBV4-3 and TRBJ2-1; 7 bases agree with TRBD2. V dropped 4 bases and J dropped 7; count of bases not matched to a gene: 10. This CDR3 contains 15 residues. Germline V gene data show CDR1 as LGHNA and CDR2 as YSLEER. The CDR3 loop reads CASSLAGGMGNEQFF. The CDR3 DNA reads TGCGCCAGCAGCCTAGCGGGCGGGATGGGGAATGAGCAGTTCTTC.

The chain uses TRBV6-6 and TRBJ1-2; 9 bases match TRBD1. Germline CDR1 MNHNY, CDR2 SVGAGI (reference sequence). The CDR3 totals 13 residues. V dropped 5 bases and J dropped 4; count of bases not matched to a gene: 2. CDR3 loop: CASSGQGSYGYTF. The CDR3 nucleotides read TGTGCCAGCAGTGGACAGGGGAGCTATGGCTACACCTTC.

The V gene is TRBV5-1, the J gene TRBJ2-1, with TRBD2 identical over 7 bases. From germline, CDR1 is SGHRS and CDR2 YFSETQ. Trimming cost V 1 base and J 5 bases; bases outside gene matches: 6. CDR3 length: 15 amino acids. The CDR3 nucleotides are TGCGCCAGCAGCTTGCCCCGGGAGGTCCACAATGAGCAGTTCTTC. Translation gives CASSLPREVHNEQFF. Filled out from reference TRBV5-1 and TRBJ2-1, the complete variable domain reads KAGVTQTPRYLIKTRGQQVTLSCSPISGHRSVSWYQQTPGQGLQFLFEYFSETQRNKGNFPGRFSGRQFSNSRSEMNVSTLELGDSALYLCASSLPREVHNEQFFGPGTRLTVL.

CDR3 in amino acids: CASSDAGFKDEQFF. CDR3 in DNA: TGTGCCAGCAGTGACGCGGGTTTTAAGGATGAGCAGTTCTTC. This chain uses TRBV6-4 with TRBJ2-1; possibly TRBD2 for D (5 bases). Per the germline V gene, CDR1 is MRHNA and CDR2 is SNTAGT. The CDR3 spans 14 residues. V was trimmed by 2 bases and J by 8 bases, leaving 13 bases between them.

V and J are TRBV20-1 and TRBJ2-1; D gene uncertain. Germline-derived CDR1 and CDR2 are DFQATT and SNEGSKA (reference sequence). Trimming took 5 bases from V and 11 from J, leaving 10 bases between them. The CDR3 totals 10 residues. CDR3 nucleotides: TGCAGTGCTCTTTCGGTAAAGCAGTTCTTC. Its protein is CSALSVKQFF.

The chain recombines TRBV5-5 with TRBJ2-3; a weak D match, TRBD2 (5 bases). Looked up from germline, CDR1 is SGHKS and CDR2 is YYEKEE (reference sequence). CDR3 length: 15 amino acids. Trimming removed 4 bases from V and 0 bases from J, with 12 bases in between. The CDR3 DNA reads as TGTGCCAGCAGCCTCGGACTGACCAGCACAGATACGCAGTATTTT. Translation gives CASSLGLTSTDTQYF.

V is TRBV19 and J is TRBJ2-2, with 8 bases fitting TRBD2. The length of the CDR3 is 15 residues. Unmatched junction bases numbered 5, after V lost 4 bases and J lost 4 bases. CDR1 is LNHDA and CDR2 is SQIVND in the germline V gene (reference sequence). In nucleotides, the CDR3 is TGTGCCAGTAGTACCCGACTAGCGCGCACCGGGGAGCTGTTTTTT. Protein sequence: CASSTRLARTGELFF.

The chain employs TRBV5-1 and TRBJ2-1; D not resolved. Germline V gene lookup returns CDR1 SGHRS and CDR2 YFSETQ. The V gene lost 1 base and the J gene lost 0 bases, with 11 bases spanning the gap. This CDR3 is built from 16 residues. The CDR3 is CASSLRSASSYNEQFF. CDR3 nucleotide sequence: TGCGCCAGCAGCTTGCGGAGCGCCAGCTCCTACAATGAGCAGTTCTTC.

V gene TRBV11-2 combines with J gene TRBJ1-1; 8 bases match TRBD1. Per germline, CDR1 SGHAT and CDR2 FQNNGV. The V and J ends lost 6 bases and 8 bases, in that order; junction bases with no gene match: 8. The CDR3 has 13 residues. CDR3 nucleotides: TGTGCCAGCAGGCCCGGGACAGGAAAAGAAGCTTTCTTT. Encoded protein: CASRPGTGKEAFF.

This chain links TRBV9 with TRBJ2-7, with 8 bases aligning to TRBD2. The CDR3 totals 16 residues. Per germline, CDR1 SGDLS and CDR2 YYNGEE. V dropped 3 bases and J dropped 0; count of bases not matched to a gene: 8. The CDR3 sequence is CASSGRSGDPSYEQYF. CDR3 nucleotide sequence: TGTGCCAGCAGCGGACGTAGCGGGGACCCCTCCTACGAGCAGTACTTC.

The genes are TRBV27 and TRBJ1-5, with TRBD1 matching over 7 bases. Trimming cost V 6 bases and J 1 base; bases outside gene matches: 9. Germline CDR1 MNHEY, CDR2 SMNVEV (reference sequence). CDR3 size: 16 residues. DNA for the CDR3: TGTGCCAGCAGCGGGACAGTTTATAGAAGCAATCAGCCCCAGCATTTT. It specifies CASSGTVYRSNQPQHF.

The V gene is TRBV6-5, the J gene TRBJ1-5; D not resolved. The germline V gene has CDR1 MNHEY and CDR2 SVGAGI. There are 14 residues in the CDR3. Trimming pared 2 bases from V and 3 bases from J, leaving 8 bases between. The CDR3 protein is CASSYGQFNQPQHF. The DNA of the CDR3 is TGTGCCAGCAGTTACGGGCAGTTCAATCAGCCCCAGCATTTT.

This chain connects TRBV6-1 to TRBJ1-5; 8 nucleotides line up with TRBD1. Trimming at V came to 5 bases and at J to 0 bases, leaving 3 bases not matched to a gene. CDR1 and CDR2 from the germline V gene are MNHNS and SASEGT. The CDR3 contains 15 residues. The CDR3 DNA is TGTGCCAGCAGTTTGGACAGGGTTAGCAATCAGCCCCAGCATTTT. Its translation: CASSLDRVSNQPQHF.

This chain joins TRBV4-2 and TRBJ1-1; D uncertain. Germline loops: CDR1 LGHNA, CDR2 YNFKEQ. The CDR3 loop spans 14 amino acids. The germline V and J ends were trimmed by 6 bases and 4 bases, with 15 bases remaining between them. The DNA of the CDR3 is TGTGCCAGCAGTTCGACGTCCGGGTTCACTGAAGCTTTCTTT. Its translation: CASSSTSGFTEAFF.

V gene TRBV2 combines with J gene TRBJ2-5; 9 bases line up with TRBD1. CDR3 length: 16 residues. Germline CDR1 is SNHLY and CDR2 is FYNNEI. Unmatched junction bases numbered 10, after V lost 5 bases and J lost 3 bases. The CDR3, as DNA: TGTGCCAGCAGTAATAGTCCCGGGACAGGGAAAGAGACCCAGTACTTC. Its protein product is CASSNSPGTGKETQYF.

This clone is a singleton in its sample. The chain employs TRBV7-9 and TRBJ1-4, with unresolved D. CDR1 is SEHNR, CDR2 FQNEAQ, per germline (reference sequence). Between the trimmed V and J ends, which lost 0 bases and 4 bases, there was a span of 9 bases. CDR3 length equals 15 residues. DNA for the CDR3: TGTGCCAGCAGCTTAGCTGGAACGGGTAATGAAAAACTGTTTTTT. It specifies CASSLAGTGNEKLFF.

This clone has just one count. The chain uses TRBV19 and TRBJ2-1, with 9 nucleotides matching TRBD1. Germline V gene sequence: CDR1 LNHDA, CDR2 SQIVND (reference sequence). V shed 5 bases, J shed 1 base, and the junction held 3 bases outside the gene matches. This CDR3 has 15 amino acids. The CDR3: CASSLDRGSYNEQFF. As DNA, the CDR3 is TGTGCCAGTAGTCTGGACAGGGGTTCCTACAATGAGCAGTTCTTC. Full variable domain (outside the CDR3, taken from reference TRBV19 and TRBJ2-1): DGGITQSPKYLFRKEGQNVTLSCEQNLNHDAMYWYRQDPGQGLRLIYYSQIVNDFQKGDIAEGYSVSREKKESFPLTVTSAQKNPTAFYLCASSLDRGSYNEQFFGPGTRLTVL.